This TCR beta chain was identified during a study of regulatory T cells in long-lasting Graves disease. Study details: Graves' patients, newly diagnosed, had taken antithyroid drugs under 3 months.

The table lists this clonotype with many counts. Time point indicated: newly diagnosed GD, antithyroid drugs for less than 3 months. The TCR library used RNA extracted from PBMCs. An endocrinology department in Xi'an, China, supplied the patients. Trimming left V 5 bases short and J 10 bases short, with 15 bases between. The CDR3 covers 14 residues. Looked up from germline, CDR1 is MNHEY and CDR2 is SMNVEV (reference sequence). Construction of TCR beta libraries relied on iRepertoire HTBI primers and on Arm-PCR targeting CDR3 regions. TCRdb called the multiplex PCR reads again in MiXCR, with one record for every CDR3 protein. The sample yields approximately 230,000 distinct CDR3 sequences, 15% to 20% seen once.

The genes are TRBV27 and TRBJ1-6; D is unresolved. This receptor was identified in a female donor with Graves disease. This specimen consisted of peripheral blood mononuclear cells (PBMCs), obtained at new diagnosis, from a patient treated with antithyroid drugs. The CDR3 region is CASSPFQEGSPLHF. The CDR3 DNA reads TGTGCCAGCAGTCCCTTCCAGGAAGGATCACCCCTCCACTTT.